A selection of T cell receptor beta chains follows, all from one sample in a study of shared clonotypes between healthy human individuals. Only in-frame clones appear in the TCRdb table, and some are missing; sequencing was by immunoSEQ multiplex PCR. The sample holds about 640,000 clones, roughly 78% seen once. Material: memory CD4+ T cells sorted from blood. The source is a woman aged 25 to 45 in good health. CDR3s include the opening cysteine and the closing phenylalanine or tryptophan.

J | V | CDR3
TRBJ2-1 | TRBV10-2 | CASSERERSYNEQFF
TRBJ2-7 | TRBV18 | CASSPGTGGPYEQYF
TRBJ2-1 | TRBV7-3 | CASSYLAGVSYNEQFF
TRBJ1-4 | TRBV4-2 | CASSQGTLKEKLFF
TRBJ2-3 | TRBV27 | CASRHPGLDTDTQYF
TRBJ1-4 | TRBV9 | CASSVAGNNEKLFF
. | TRBV25-1 | CASSSGQGDEQYF
TRBJ2-1 | TRBV11-2 | CASSSIRGANEQFF
TRBJ2-1 | TRBV4-2 | CASSQGGRLYNEQFF
TRBJ2-7 | TRBV28 | CASSFGGRAYEQYF
TRBJ1-2 | TRBV18 | CASSPRTEAYGYTF
TRBJ2-7 | TRBV5-6 | CASSLSPTDSKEQYF
TRBJ2-7 | TRBV4-1 | CASSQGGLAGRYEQYF
TRBJ2-7 | TRBV19 | CASSPLVGTYEQYF
TRBJ2-1 | TRBV4-1 | CASANPASGRRNEQFF
TRBJ2-2 | TRBV7-8 | CASSFHGTVNTGELFF
TRBJ1-1 | TRBV27 | CASSLRAGTKQVF
TRBJ2-5 | TRBV28 | CASSLGGARETQYF
TRBJ2-1 | TRBV2 | CASSLEGGNEQFF
TRBJ1-5 | TRBV19 | CASSIPDQPQHF
TRBJ2-1 | TRBV12-5 | CASGFRPGTSGSPYYNEQFF
TRBJ1-5 | TRBV19 | CASNGQINQPQHF
TRBJ2-7 | TRBV28 | CASNEGLSSYEQYF
TRBJ1-1 | TRBV28 | CASSFATYGGVDEAFF
TRBJ1-1 | TRBV5-1 | CASTQLYVGNTEAFF
TRBJ2-7 | TRBV13 | CASSSPPYEQYF
TRBJ1-4 | TRBV28 | CASSLVDPEKLFF
TRBJ1-5 | TRBV30 | CAWSYGQGGIKPQHF
TRBJ2-1 | TRBV18 | CASSQAGLAAYNEQFF
TRBJ1-1 | TRBV2 | CASSEWGLRTEAFF
TRBJ2-5 | TRBV4-1 | CASSLQEGAETQYF
TRBJ2-1 | TRBV19 | CASSISSWQVVNEQFF
TRBJ2-7 | TRBV28 | CASRLAGGISYEQYF
TRBJ2-7 | TRBV10-2 | CASSGTSGSAYEQYF
TRBJ2-3 | TRBV5-1 | CASKWSTGETDTQYF
TRBJ2-1 | TRBV25-1 | CASRGFNNEQFF
TRBJ2-7 | TRBV2 | CASNQAGPYEQYF
TRBJ2-7 | TRBV18 | CASSPRTGGLSYEQYF
TRBJ2-7 | TRBV5-1 | CASSSNLREEQYF
TRBJ1-4 | TRBV25-1 | CASSGAGGIGEKLFF
TRBJ2-7 | TRBV5-1 | CASSLATAYEQYF
TRBJ1-1 | TRBV19 | CASRGAASNTEAFF
TRBJ2-7 | TRBV5-4 | CASSLDRGVQGEQYF
TRBJ1-5 | TRBV28 | CASSFSRQGANNQPQHF
TRBJ2-3 | TRBV11-2 | CASSLIGFASGIPDTQYF
TRBJ2-3 | TRBV5-1 | CASSLYRGTDTQYF
TRBJ2-3 | TRBV11-1 | CASSLGRHRTTDTQYF
TRBJ2-7 | TRBV7-2 | CASSLGFGSPYEQYF